These T cell receptor beta chains were read from a single sample in a study of response to subunit inactivated influenza vaccine. TCRdb fed the RT-PCR reads into MiXCR, producing one record per CDR3 protein. The repertoire includes about 190,000 distinct CDR3 sequences, over 13% of them detected once, and approximately 25% sits in the top ten. Sequenced here: CD8+ T cells sorted from PBMCs, sampled 4 to 6 days after vaccination. The source is a man between 45 and 60 years old who received an inactivated influenza vaccine. CDR3s leave out the opening cysteine and the closing phenylalanine or tryptophan. Rows may omit the clone size; those that give it use once, few, many or a size class.

V gene: TRBV30
clone size: .
CDR3 protein: AWSVGLADRYEQY

V gene: TRBV4-1
clone size: few
CDR3 protein: ASRLWTGAADTEAF

V gene: TRBV6-4
clone size: .
CDR3 protein: ASSDSAGGSHEQF

V gene: TRBV19
clone size: .
CDR3 protein: ASSIRGIAEIRYTGELF

V gene: TRBV28
clone size: once
CDR3 protein: ASSAGQGAGEQY

V gene: TRBV7-2
clone size: .
CDR3 protein: ASSPTGGWSIEQY

V gene: TRBV5-1
clone size: many
CDR3 protein: ATAGGPLDTEAF

V gene: TRBV9
clone size: few
CDR3 protein: ASSVVDDREQF

V gene: TRBV10-3
clone size: many
CDR3 protein: AISGGGRGDQPQH

V gene: TRBV6-2/TRBV6-3
clone size: .
CDR3 protein: ASSRVWNEQF

V gene: TRBV12-3/TRBV12-4
clone size: .
CDR3 protein: ASRADRGRLNTEAF

V gene: TRBV7-2
clone size: few
CDR3 protein: ASSLEGLSNQPQH

V gene: TRBV6-2/TRBV6-3
clone size: few
CDR3 protein: ASIGLAASSYEQY

V gene: TRBV12-3/TRBV12-4
clone size: few
CDR3 protein: ASSFATSPSEQY

V gene: TRBV10-1
clone size: few
CDR3 protein: ASRDSGTDTQY

V gene: TRBV7-9
clone size: few
CDR3 protein: ASSHEF

V gene: TRBV7-9
clone size: .
CDR3 protein: ASSGSGANVLT

V gene: TRBV23-1
clone size: few
CDR3 protein: ASSRPGAVDTQY

V gene: TRBV5-1
clone size: .
CDR3 protein: ASSSEGGYNSPLH

V gene: TRBV12-3/TRBV12-4
clone size: .
CDR3 protein: ASSLGRSYNEQF

V gene: TRBV4-2
clone size: .
CDR3 protein: ASSQDSRLALADTQY

V gene: TRBV5-6
clone size: .
CDR3 protein: ASSFVRGLPDEQF

V gene: TRBV4-3
clone size: .
CDR3 protein: ASSQERGGSSYEQY

V gene: TRBV15
clone size: .
CDR3 protein: ATSNFRGAEAF

V gene: TRBV11-2
clone size: .
CDR3 protein: ASSLGGLGQY

V gene: TRBV15
clone size: .
CDR3 protein: ATSGGTGAGNTIY

V gene: TRBV7-8
clone size: few
CDR3 protein: ASSLVTGTGSYEQY

V gene: TRBV12-3/TRBV12-4
clone size: many
CDR3 protein: ASSPLDGIVPLH

V gene: TRBV10-2
clone size: .
CDR3 protein: ASSESEFWNTGELF